This record concerns one T cell receptor beta chain sequence. This CDR3 is 16 amino acids long. Unmatched junction bases numbered 11, after V lost 5 bases and J lost 1 base. Germline CDR1 and CDR2: MNHEY and SMNVEV (reference sequence). Measured with immunoSEQ multiplex PCR; TCRdb has only the in-frame clones, and not every one. The data show 200,000 to 300,000 clones, 75% to 90% seen once. This sample is part of a study of blood T cell repertoires in COVID-19. The V gene is TRBV27, the J gene TRBJ2-7, with 7 positions matching TRBD1. The sequenced sample consisted of peripheral blood. This TCR derives from a man aged 25 to 40 with active or convalescent COVID-19. The CDR3 reads CASSPSTGQQSYEQYF. The CDR3 DNA is TGTGCCAGCAGTCCATCCACGGGACAGCAATCCTACGAGCAGTACTTC.